A selection of T cell receptor beta chains follows, all from one sample in a study of cytomegalovirus exposure and HLA in healthy donors. Measured with immunoSEQ multiplex PCR; TCRdb has only the in-frame clones, and not every one. Of roughly 160,000 clones in the sample, 60% to 80% are singletons; the top ten hold roughly 2.1%. The material sequenced was PBMCs. The receptors shown here come from a man between 50 and 59 years old in good health and CMV-seropositive. Both conserved end residues are part of each CDR3. A D gene is named only where the DNA matches it firmly. Where a row states a size, it is once, few, many or the class of an expanded clone; other rows omit it.

cdr3_length,d_call,j_call,clone_size,v_call,cdr3_aa,cdr3_nt
13,TRBD1,TRBJ1-2,.,TRBV25-1,CASSAGTGNGYTF,TGTGCCAGCAGCGCAGGGACAGGGAATGGCTACACCTTC
14,.,TRBJ2-3,.,TRBV10-1,CASSGVTVSDTQYF,TGCGCCAGCAGTGGGGTAACAGTCTCCGATACGCAGTATTTT
16,.,TRBJ1-6,.,TRBV10-2,CASSESGSSYNSPLHF,TGCGCCAGCAGTGAGTCCGGGAGCTCCTATAATTCACCCCTCCACTTT
13,.,TRBJ1-5,few,TRBV19,CASSIGSGQPQHF,TGTGCCAGTAGTATAGGGTCCGGTCAGCCCCAGCATTTT
12,.,TRBJ2-1,.,TRBV7-9,CASRRENNEQFF,TGTGCCAGCAGACGAGAGAACAATGAGCAGTTCTTC
13,.,TRBJ1-4,.,TRBV6-4,CASSIERGEKLFF,TGTGCCAGCAGTATCGAGCGGGGGGAAAAACTGTTTTTT
16,.,TRBJ2-3,.,TRBV4-3,CASSQEGVGRGDTQYF,TGCGCCAGCAGCCAAGAAGGCGTAGGCAGGGGAGATACGCAGTATTTT
12,TRBD1,TRBJ1-2,.,TRBV19,CASTDRARGYTF,TGTGCCAGTACCGACAGGGCTCGGGGCTACACCTTC
14,.,TRBJ2-7,.,TRBV6-6,CASSYSDRVYEQYF,TGTGCCAGCAGTTACTCGGACAGAGTCTACGAGCAGTACTTC
14,TRBD1,TRBJ2-5,.,TRBV7-2,CASKPTGGQETQYF,TGTGCCAGCAAACCGACAGGGGGCCAAGAGACCCAGTACTTC
15,.,TRBJ1-2,.,TRBV9,CASSVEQVQPSGYTF,TGTGCCAGCAGCGTAGAACAGGTCCAACCTTCCGGCTACACCTTC
18,TRBD1,TRBJ1-4,.,TRBV4-3,CASSQAPGTGGVDEKLFF,TGCGCCAGCAGCCAAGCTCCCGGGACAGGGGGGGTCGATGAAAAACTGTTTTTT
14,TRBD1,TRBJ1-2,.,TRBV9,CASSVEGQGYGYTF,TGTGCCAGCAGCGTAGAGGGACAGGGATATGGCTACACCTTC
17,TRBD1,TRBJ2-1,few,TRBV5-3,CARSFTISGTAYNEQFF,TGTGCCAGAAGCTTTACTATATCCGGGACAGCATACAATGAGCAGTTCTTC
14,.,TRBJ1-1,.,TRBV4-3,CASSQVQGNTEAFF,TGCGCCAGCAGCCAGGTTCAGGGGAACACTGAAGCTTTCTTT
14,.,TRBJ2-7,once,TRBV4-1,CASSDTGKLDEQYF,TGCGCCAGCAGCGACACCGGGAAGCTCGACGAGCAGTACTTC
14,.,TRBJ2-2,.,TRBV7-3,CASSTLPGSGELFF,TGTGCCAGCAGCACTCTACCTGGTTCTGGGGAGCTGTTTTTT
18,TRBD1,TRBJ1-5,.,TRBV5-1,CASSLGDREFDSNQPQHF,TGCGCCAGCAGCTTGGGGGACAGGGAATTCGATAGCAATCAGCCCCAGCATTTT
15,.,TRBJ1-1,.,TRBV6-5,CASSYSGHLNTEAFF,TGTGCCAGCAGCTACTCCGGACACTTAAACACTGAAGCTTTCTTT
12,.,TRBJ2-3,.,TRBV5-6,CASSSGSDTQYF,TGTGCCAGCAGCTCAGGGTCAGATACGCAGTATTTT
17,TRBD1,TRBJ1-5,.,TRBV19,CASSTDRGQIGNQPQHF,TGTGCCAGTAGTACGGACAGGGGGCAGATCGGCAATCAGCCCCAGCATTTT
16,.,TRBJ2-4,once,TRBV6-5,CASSYAVGVAKNIQYF,TGTGCCAGCAGTTACGCGGTAGGGGTAGCCAAAAACATTCAGTACTTC
14,.,TRBJ2-2,.,TRBV6-5,CASSYSGATGELFF,TGTGCCAGCAGTTACTCGGGGGCCACCGGGGAGCTGTTTTTT
11,.,TRBJ2-5,.,TRBV30,CAWSPRETQYF,TGTGCCTGGAGTCCGAGGGAGACCCAGTACTTC
13,TRBD2,TRBJ2-7,.,TRBV27,CASSLGLAGEQYF,TGTGCCAGCAGTTTGGGACTAGCGGGGGAGCAGTACTTC
14,.,TRBJ2-7,.,TRBV7-2,CASSLGERLYEQYF,TGTGCCAGCAGCTTAGGAGAGAGACTATACGAGCAGTACTTC
13,.,TRBJ2-5,few,TRBV6-6,CASTREQQETQYF,TGTGCCAGCACCCGGGAACAACAAGAGACCCAGTACTTC
15,.,TRBJ1-2,.,TRBV11-2,CASSLDGTINYGYTF,TGTGCCAGCAGCTTAGATGGGACTATTAACTATGGCTACACCTTC
18,.,TRBJ1-5,.,TRBV4-1,CASSQEYTGRSANQPQHF,TGCGCCAGCAGCCAGGAGTACACAGGGCGCAGTGCCAATCAGCCCCAGCATTTT
14,TRBD1,TRBJ2-7,.,TRBV6-5,CASSSGTGYYEQYF,TGTGCCAGCAGTTCCGGGACAGGGTACTACGAGCAGTACTTC
15,TRBD1,TRBJ1-4,.,TRBV6-5,CASSYRVGQNEKLFF,TGTGCCAGCAGTTACCGCGTGGGACAGAATGAAAAACTGTTTTTT
15,TRBD2,TRBJ2-5,.,TRBV7-2,CASSKAGALRETQYF,TGTGCCAGCAGCAAAGCGGGGGCCCTCCGGGAGACCCAGTACTTC
14,TRBD1,TRBJ1-6,.,TRBV6-4,CASSAGQGTSPLHF,TGTGCCAGCAGCGCCGGACAGGGAACCTCACCCCTCCACTTT
14,TRBD2,TRBJ2-7,.,TRBV10-1,CASSVSGGKNEQYF,TGCGCCAGCAGTGTTAGCGGGGGGAAGAACGAGCAGTACTTC
15,.,TRBJ1-5,few,TRBV11-2,CASSLDSQGAQPQHF,TGTGCCAGCAGCTTAGATTCACAGGGTGCTCAGCCCCAGCATTTT
15,.,TRBJ2-1,.,TRBV7-7,CASSLAGQGGDEQFF,TGTGCTAGCAGCTTAGCGGGACAGGGAGGGGATGAGCAGTTCTTC
12,.,TRBJ1-1,.,TRBV6-1,CASKPGNTEAFF,TGTGCCAGCAAACCAGGGAACACTGAAGCTTTCTTT
13,.,TRBJ2-3,few,TRBV4-1,CASSQDRGWAQYF,TGCGCCAGCAGCCAAGATCGCGGGTGGGCGCAGTATTTT
16,TRBD1,TRBJ2-7,once,TRBV4-3,CASSHSLTGETYEQYF,TGCGCCAGCAGCCATTCTCTTACAGGGGAAACATACGAGCAGTACTTC
15,TRBD2,TRBJ2-3,.,TRBV10-3,CAISEGLAGTDTQYF,TGTGCCATCAGTGAGGGACTAGCCGGCACAGATACGCAGTATTTT
14,TRBD2,TRBJ2-5,.,TRBV28,CASRPGTSRETQYF,TGTGCCAGCAGACCCGGGACTAGTCGGGAGACCCAGTACTTC